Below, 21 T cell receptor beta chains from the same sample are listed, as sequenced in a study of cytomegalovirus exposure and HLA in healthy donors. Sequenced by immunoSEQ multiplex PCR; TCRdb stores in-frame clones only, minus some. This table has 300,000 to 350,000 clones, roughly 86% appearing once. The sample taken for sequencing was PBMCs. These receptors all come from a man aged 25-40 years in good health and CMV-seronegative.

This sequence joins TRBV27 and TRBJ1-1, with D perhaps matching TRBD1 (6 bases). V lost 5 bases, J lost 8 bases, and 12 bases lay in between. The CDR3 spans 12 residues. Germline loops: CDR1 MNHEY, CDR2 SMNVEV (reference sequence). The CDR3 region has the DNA TGTGCCAGCAGTGAGGGGGGGCGGGAAGCTTTCTTT. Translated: CASSEGGREAFF.

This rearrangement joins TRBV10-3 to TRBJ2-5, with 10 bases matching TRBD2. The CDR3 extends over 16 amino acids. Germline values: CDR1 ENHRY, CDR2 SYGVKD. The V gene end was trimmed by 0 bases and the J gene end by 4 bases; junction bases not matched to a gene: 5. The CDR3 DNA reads TGTGCCATCAGTGAGTCACTAGCGGGGACCCCAGAGACCCAGTACTTC. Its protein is CAISESLAGTPETQYF.

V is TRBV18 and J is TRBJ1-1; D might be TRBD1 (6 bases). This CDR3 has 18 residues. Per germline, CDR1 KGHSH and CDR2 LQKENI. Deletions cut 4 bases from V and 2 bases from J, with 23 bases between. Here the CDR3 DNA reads TGTGCCAGCTCACTTGGCCCAGGGGCCTTACCATTAAACACTGAAGCTTTCTTT. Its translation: CASSLGPGALPLNTEAFF.

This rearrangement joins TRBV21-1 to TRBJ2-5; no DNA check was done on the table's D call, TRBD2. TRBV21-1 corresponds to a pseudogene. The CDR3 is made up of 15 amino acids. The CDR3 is CASREMTPRQETQYF. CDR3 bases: TGTGCCAGCAGGGAGATGACGCCCCGTCAAGAGACCCAGTACTTC.

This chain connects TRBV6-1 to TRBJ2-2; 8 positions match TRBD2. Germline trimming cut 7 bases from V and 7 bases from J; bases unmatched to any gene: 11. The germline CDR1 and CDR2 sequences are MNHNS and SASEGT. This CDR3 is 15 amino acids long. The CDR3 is CASNLVAGGVGELFF. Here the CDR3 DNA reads TGTGCCAGCAACCTGGTGGCGGGGGGCGTCGGGGAGCTGTTTTTT.

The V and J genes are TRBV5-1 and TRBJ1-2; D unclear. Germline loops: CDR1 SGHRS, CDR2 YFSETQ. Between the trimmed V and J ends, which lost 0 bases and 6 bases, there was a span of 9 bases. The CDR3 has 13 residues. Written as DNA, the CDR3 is TGCGCCAGCAGCTTGGCGGAGGGAGATGGCTACACCTTC. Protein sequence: CASSLAEGDGYTF.

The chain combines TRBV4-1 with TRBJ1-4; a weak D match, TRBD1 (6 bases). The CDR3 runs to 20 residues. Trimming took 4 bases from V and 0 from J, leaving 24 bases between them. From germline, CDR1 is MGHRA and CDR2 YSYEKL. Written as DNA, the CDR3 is TGCGCCAGCAGCCTCACGGCAGGGGCTGCGAGTACTCCAACTAATGAAAAACTGTTTTTT. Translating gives CASSLTAGAASTPTNEKLFF.

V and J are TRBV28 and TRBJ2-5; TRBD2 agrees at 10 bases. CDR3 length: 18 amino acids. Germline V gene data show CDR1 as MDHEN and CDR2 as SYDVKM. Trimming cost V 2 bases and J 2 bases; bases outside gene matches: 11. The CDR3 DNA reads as TGTGCCAGCAGTTTACCTCAAACTAGCGGGGTATCTCAAGAGACCCAGTACTTC. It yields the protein CASSLPQTSGVSQETQYF.

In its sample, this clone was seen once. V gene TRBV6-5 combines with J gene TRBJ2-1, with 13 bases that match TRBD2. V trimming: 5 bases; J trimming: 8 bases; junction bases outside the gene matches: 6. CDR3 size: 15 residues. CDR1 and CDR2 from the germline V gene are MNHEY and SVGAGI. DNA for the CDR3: TGTGCCAGCAGTCCCGGGACTAGCGGGGCCCATGAGCAGTTCTTC. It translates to CASSPGTSGAHEQFF.

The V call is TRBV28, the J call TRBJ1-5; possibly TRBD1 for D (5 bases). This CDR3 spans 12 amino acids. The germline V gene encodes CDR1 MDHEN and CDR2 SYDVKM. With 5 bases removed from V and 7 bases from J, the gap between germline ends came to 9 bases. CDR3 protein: CASSQGAQPQHF. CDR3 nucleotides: TGTGCCAGCAGTCAGGGTGCCCAGCCCCAGCATTTT.

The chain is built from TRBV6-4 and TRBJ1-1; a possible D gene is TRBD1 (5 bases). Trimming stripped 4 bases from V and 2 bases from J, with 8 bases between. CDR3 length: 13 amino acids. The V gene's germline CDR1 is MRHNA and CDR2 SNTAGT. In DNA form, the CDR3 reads TGTGCCAGCAGTGTAACAGGTAACACTGAAGCTTTCTTT. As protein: CASSVTGNTEAFF.

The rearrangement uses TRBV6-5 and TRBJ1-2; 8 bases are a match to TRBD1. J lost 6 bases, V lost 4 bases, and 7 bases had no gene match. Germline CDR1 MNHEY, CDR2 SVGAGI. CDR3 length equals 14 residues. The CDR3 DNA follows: TGTGCCAGCAGTTTTCAGGGGGCTTCTGATGGCTACACCTTC. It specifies CASSFQGASDGYTF.

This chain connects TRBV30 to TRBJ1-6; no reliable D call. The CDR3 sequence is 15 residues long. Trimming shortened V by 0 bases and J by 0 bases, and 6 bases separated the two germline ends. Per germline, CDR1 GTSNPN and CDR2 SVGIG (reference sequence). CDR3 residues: CAWSVRSSYNSPLHF. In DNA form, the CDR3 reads TGTGCCTGGAGTGTACGGAGCTCCTATAATTCACCCCTCCACTTT. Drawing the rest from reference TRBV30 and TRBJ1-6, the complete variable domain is SQTIHQWPATLVQPVGSPLSLECTVEGTSNPNLYWYRQAAGRGLQLLFYSVGIGQISSEVPQNLSASRPQDRQFILSSKKLLLSDSGFYLCAWSVRSSYNSPLHFGNGTRLTVT.

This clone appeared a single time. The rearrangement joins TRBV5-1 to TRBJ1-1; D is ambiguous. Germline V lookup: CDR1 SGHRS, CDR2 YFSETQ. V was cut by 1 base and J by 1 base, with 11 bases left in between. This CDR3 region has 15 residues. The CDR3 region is CASSLLGKKNTEAFF. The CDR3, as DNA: TGCGCCAGCAGCTTGTTGGGCAAAAAGAACACTGAAGCTTTCTTT. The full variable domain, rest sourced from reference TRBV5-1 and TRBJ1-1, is KAGVTQTPRYLIKTRGQQVTLSCSPISGHRSVSWYQQTPGQGLQFLFEYFSETQRNKGNFPGRFSGRQFSNSRSEMNVSTLELGDSALYLCASSLLGKKNTEAFFGQGTRLTVV.

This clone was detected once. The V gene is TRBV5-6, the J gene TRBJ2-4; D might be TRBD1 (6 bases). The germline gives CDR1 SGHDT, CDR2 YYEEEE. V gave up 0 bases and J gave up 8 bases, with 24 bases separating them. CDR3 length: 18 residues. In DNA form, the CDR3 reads TGTGCCAGCAGCTTGGCCACCAACCTGCCCTGGGGACAATACATTCAGTACTTC. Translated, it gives CASSLATNLPWGQYIQYF.

The CDR3, as DNA: TGTGCCAGCAGTTTACGGGGGTCTAATGAAAAACTGTTTTTT. Amino acids: CASSLRGSNEKLFF. V usage is TRBV6-6 and J usage is TRBJ1-4, with D possibly matching TRBD1 (5 bases). Trimming removed 4 bases from V and 3 bases from J, with 9 bases in between. The CDR3 covers 14 residues. CDR1 is MNHNY and CDR2 is SVGAGI in the germline V gene (reference sequence).

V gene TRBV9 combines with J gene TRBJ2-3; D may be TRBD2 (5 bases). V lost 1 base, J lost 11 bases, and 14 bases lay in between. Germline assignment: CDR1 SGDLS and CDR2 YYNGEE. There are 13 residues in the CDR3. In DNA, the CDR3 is TGTGCCAGCAGCGTAATGATGAAGGGAGAGCAGTATTTT. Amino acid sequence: CASSVMMKGEQYF. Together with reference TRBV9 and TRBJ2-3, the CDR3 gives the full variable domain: DSGVTQTPKHLITATGQRVTLRCSPRSGDLSVYWYQQSLDQGLQFLIQYYNGEERAKGNILERFSAQQFPDLHSELNLSSLELGDSALYFCASSVMMKGEQYFGPGTRLTVL.

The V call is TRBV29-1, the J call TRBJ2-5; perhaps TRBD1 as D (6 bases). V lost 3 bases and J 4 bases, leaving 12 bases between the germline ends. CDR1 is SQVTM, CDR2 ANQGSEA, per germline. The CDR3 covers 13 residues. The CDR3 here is CSVEGVGAETQYF. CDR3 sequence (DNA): TGCAGCGTTGAGGGGGTGGGGGCAGAGACCCAGTACTTC.

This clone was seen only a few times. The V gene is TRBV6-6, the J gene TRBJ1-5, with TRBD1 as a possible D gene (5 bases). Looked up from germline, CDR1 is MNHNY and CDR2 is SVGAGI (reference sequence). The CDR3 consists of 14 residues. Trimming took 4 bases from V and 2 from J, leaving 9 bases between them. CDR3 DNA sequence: TGTGCCAGCAGTTTTGGGGCAGGCAATCAGCCCCAGCATTTT. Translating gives CASSFGAGNQPQHF.

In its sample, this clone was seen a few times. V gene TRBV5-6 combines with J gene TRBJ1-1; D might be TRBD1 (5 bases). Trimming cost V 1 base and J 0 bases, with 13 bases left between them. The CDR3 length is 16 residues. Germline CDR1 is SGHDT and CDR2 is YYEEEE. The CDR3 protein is CASSLRRGYLNTEAFF. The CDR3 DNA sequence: TGTGCCAGCAGCTTGAGGAGGGGCTACTTGAACACTGAAGCTTTCTTT.

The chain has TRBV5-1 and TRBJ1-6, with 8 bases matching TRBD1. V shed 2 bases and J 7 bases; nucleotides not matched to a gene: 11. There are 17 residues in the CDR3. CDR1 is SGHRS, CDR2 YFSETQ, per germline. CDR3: CASSLYVPGQGNSPLHF. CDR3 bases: TGCGCCAGCAGCTTATACGTCCCAGGACAGGGAAATTCACCCCTCCACTTT.